These T cell receptor beta chains were read from a single sample in a study of blood T cells in healthy people across ages. TCRdb re-called the 5' RACE reads with MiXCR, one entry per CDR3 protein. This sample yields 1.5 million to 2 million distinct CDR3 sequences, of which 28% are seen a single time; approximately 7.7% belongs to the top ten. Material: blood. These TCRs come from a woman in her twenties or thirties in good health. Both conserved end residues are part of each CDR3. A D gene is named only where the DNA matches it firmly. The size entry is marked missing in some rows and otherwise reads once, few, many or a size class.

D	size	V	J	CDR3	DNA
.	.	TRBV6-6	TRBJ1-5	CASRPGTDYSNQPQHF	TGTGCCAGCAGACCCGGGACGGATTATAGCAATCAGCCCCAGCATTTT
.	many	TRBV15	TRBJ2-7	CATSKGPTTDYEQYF	TGTGCCACCAGCAAAGGGCCGACGACCGATTACGAGCAGTACTTC
.	.	TRBV10-3	TRBJ1-2	CAISSGLDLGYTF	TGTGCCATCAGTTCGGGACTGGACCTTGGCTACACCTTC
TRBD1	.	TRBV2	TRBJ2-5	CASSQDRGRQETRYF	TGTGCCAGCAGCCAGGACAGGGGCCGGCAGGAGACTCGGTACTTC
.	.	TRBV7-6	TRBJ2-7	CASSLQDSRSYEQYF	TGTGCCAGCAGCTTACAGGACAGTCGGAGCTACGAGCAGTACTTC
.	.	TRBV4-1	TRBJ1-2	CASSQSLSGGGIGYTF	TGCGCCAGCAGCCAATCCCTCTCAGGAGGCGGTATTGGCTACACCTTC
.	.	TRBV20-1	TRBJ2-3	CSAPGLTTDTQYF	TGCAGTGCGCCGGGACTTACCACAGATACGCAGTATTTT
.	.	TRBV7-9	TRBJ2-6	CAIGVSGANALTF	TGTGCCATAGGGGTCTCTGGGGCCAACGCCCTGACTTTC
.	.	TRBV28	TRBJ1-5	CASRLYRAGQPQHF	TGTGCCAGCAGACTGTACAGGGCGGGGCAGCCCCAGCATTTT
TRBD1	few	TRBV7-3	TRBJ2-4	CASGLIRGSKNIQYF	TGTGCCAGCGGCTTAATCAGGGGGTCCAAAAACATTCAGTACTTC
TRBD1	.	TRBV4-1	TRBJ1-2	CASSMDRDSRGYTF	TGTGCCAGCAGCATGGACAGGGACTCTCGCGGCTACACCTTC
.	.	TRBV21-1	TRBJ1-4	CASSKAARATNEKLFF	TGTGCCAGCAGCAAAGCGGCGAGGGCAACTAATGAAAAACTGTTTTTT
TRBD1	many	TRBV10-2	TRBJ2-7	CASSFTGGSSEQYF	TGCGCCAGCAGTTTCACAGGGGGGAGCTCCGAGCAGTACTTC
.	.	TRBV5-5	TRBJ2-2	CASSPFAYGSTGELFF	TGTGCCAGCAGCCCTTTTGCCTACGGTAGCACCGGGGAGCTGTTTTTT
.	.	TRBV28	TRBJ2-1	CASSPPTPGSYNEQFF	TGTGCCAGCAGTCCTCCTACTCCGGGCTCCTACAATGAGCAGTTCTTC
.	.	TRBV12-3/TRBV12-4	TRBJ2-7	CASSPGPRDYEQYF	TGTGCCAGCAGTCCGGGACCGAGGGACTACGAGCAGTACTTC
TRBD2	many	TRBV20-1	TRBJ2-5	CSAPETGGQETQYF	TGCAGTGCTCCCGAGACGGGGGGCCAAGAGACCCAGTACTTC
.	few	TRBV12-3/TRBV12-4	TRBJ2-1	CASSLTIRTTNNEQFF	TGTGCCAGCAGTCTGACCATCAGGACAACGAACAATGAGCAGTTCTTC
TRBD2	once	TRBV7-2	TRBJ2-3	CASSSRLAGGPWGTDTQYF	TGTGCCAGCAGCTCCAGACTAGCGGGGGGCCCCTGGGGCACAGATACGCAGTATTTT
.	.	TRBV2	TRBJ2-7	CASRTGGADEQYF	TGTGCCAGCAGGACGGGTGGTGCCGACGAGCAGTACTTC
.	.	TRBV6-1	TRBJ2-2	CATPGQRIASTGELFF	TGTGCGACTCCAGGACAGCGTATTGCGAGCACCGGGGAGCTGTTTTTT
.	.	TRBV10-3	TRBJ1-1	CAISEYRDFMNTEAFF	TGTGCCATCAGTGAGTACAGGGACTTCATGAACACTGAAGCTTTCTTT
.	once	TRBV20-1	TRBJ1-4	CSARWGSGREKLFF	TGCAGTGCTAGATGGGGGTCGGGGAGAGAAAAACTGTTTTTT
.	.	TRBV3-1	TRBJ2-5	CTSSQELQETQYF	TGTACCAGCAGCCAAGAATTGCAAGAGACCCAGTACTTC
TRBD2	many	TRBV12-3/TRBV12-4	TRBJ2-7	CASSLVRTSRSYEQYF	TGTGCCAGCAGTTTAGTGAGGACTAGCAGGTCCTACGAGCAGTACTTC
.	few	TRBV5-1	TRBJ2-1	CASSLASSLYNEQFF	TGCGCCAGCAGCTTGGCGAGTAGTCTCTACAATGAGCAGTTCTTC
TRBD2	few	TRBV29-1	TRBJ2-7	CSVAANGREGYEQYF	TGCAGCGTTGCCGCGAACGGGAGGGAAGGCTACGAGCAGTACTTC
.	.	TRBV28	TRBJ1-6	CASSPSTGGGSPLHF	TGTGCCAGCAGTCCATCGACAGGCGGGGGCTCACCCCTCCACTTT
.	.	TRBV29-1	TRBJ1-2	CSVEGTDGYTF	TGCAGCGTTGAGGGAACCGATGGCTACACCTTC
.	few	TRBV6-1	TRBJ1-4	CASSSNSMVTNEKLFF	TGTGCCAGCAGTTCCAACTCGATGGTAACTAATGAAAAACTGTTTTTT
.	.	TRBV7-8	TRBJ1-5	CASSHEGQPQHF	TGTGCCAGCAGCCATGAGGGTCAGCCCCAGCATTTT
.	.	TRBV13	TRBJ1-2	CAGSLERAGYTF	TGTGCCGGCAGCTTAGAACGGGCTGGCTACACCTTC
.	few	TRBV29-1	TRBJ2-1	CSVEWTRGRNEQFF	TGCAGCGTTGAATGGACAAGGGGCAGGAATGAGCAGTTCTTC
TRBD2	once	TRBV7-2	TRBJ2-5	CASSSAPWTSGSGTQYF	TGTGCCAGCAGCTCCGCCCCCTGGACTAGCGGGAGTGGGACCCAGTACTTC
.	.	TRBV12-3/TRBV12-4	TRBJ2-3	CASSLDVPDTQYF	TGTGCCAGCAGTTTAGACGTCCCAGATACGCAGTATTTT
.	.	TRBV20-1	TRBJ2-5	CSATLGETQYF	TGCAGTGCTACCCTAGGGGAGACCCAGTACTTC